This record looks at one TCR beta chain sequence and its context. The sample originates from a study of CD8 T cells in Susac syndrome. V lost 7 bases, J lost 0 bases, and 13 bases lay in between. Germline CDR1 LGHDT, CDR2 YNNKEL (reference sequence). The CDR3 loop spans 14 amino acids. RNA, at roughly 0.5 to 1 ug, was reverse transcribed with random hexamers. TCRdb redid the calling of the immunoSEQ multiplex PCR reads with MiXCR, one entry per CDR3 protein. The table lists 170,000 or so distinct CDR3 sequences, roughly 95% of them singletons. The TCR comes from a human donor with multiple sclerosis. The rearrangement joins TRBV3-1 to TRBJ2-7; D perhaps matches TRBD1 (6 bases). Input material: CD8+ T cells from PBMCs. CDR3 residues: CASTTGTTSYEQYF. DNA for the CDR3: TGTGCCAGCACGACCGGGACAACCTCCTACGAGCAGTACTTC.